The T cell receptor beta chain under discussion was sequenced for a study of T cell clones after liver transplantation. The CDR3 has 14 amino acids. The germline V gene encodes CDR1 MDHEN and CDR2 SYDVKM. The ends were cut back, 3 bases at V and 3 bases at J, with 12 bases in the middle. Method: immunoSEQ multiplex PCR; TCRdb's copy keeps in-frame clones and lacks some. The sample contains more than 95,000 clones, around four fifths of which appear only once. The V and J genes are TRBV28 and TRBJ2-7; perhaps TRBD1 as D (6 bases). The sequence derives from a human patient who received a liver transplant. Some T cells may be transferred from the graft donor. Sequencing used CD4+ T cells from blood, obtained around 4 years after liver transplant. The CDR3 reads CASSFSGQLYEQYF. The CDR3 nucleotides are TGTGCCAGCAGTTTCTCTGGACAGCTCTACGAGCAGTACTTC. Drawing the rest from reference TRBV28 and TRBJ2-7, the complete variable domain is DVKVTQSSRYLVKRTGEKVFLECVQDMDHENMFWYRQDPGLGLRLIYFSYDVKMKEKGDIPEGYSVSREKKERFSLILESASTNQTSMYLCASSFSGQLYEQYFGPGTRLTVT.